This T cell receptor (beta chain) was sequenced in a study of Graves' ophthalmopathy and Graves' hyperthyroidism. Whole-study findings and limits: Prediction of ophthalmopathy progression reached approximately 64% sensitivity and 72% to 80% specificity.

Ophthalmopathic donors had moderate-to-severe activity, CAS ≥3 and NOSPECS ≥4, with disease that had lasted under 3 months. What supplied the PBMCs was roughly 10 ml of fresh peripheral blood. Comment on this clonotype: Antigen: not known.

The authors amplified TCR beta CDR3 regions from RNA transcripts. Following a first-round RT-PCR that used HTBI primers, a second-round multiplex PCR was carried out. MiXCR, run by TCRdb on the multiplex PCR reads, gives a single entry per CDR3 protein. Seen here are about 700,000 distinct CDR3 sequences, about two fifths observed once, and the top ten hold 3% to 3.5%. Germline loops: CDR1 LNHNV, CDR2 YYDKDF (reference sequence). The CDR3 covers 14 residues. V lost 1 base to trimming and J lost 8 bases, with 12 bases between them. The receptor was derived from an adult man with Graves' ophthalmopathy. The chain uses TRBV15 and TRBJ2-1; D not resolved. Sequenced material: peripheral blood. CDR3: CATSRGHLGDEQFF. The CDR3 DNA sequence: TGTGCCACCAGCAGAGGACACCTAGGCGATGAGCAGTTCTTC.